This is a list of T cell receptor beta chains from one sample in a study of early T cells in non-severe SARS-CoV-2 infection. Each CDR3 protein gets one entry after TCRdb re-called the 5' RACE reads with MiXCR. The repertoire holds 25,000 to 35,000 distinct CDR3 sequences, around 5.7% seen once, with roughly 5% in the top ten. Sequences were obtained from whole blood. The receptors originated from an adult who was a healthcare worker with PCR-confirmed SARS-CoV-2 infection or an uninfected control (not recorded which). Both conserved end residues are part of each CDR3. A D gene is named only where the DNA matches it firmly. The size of a clone is reported for some rows only, either as once, few or many, or as a class for expanded clones.

>-|TRBJ1-1|TRBV7-9|many
CASLPPRQANTEAFF
TGTGCCAGCCTTCCCCCGAGACAGGCGAACACTGAAGCTTTCTTT
>TRBD2|TRBJ2-1|TRBV20-1|many
CSARGPSSGLSYNEQFF
TGCAGTGCTAGGGGACCCTCTAGCGGGCTCTCCTACAATGAGCAGTTCTTC
>-|TRBJ1-2|TRBV27|medium-sized
CASSLTSNYGYTF
TGTGCCAGCAGTTTAACCAGTAACTATGGCTACACCTTC
>TRBD1|TRBJ2-2|TRBV2|-
CASSFDRDRGAGELFF
TGTGCCAGCAGTTTCGACAGGGATCGTGGGGCCGGGGAGCTGTTTTTT
>TRBD2|TRBJ2-3|TRBV27|many
CASSPGLAGRTDTQYF
TGTGCCAGCAGCCCCGGACTAGCGGGACGCACAGATACGCAGTATTTT
>-|TRBJ1-5|TRBV5-1|many
CASSFDGPNQPQHF
TGCGCCAGCAGCTTCGACGGACCCAATCAGCCCCAGCATTTT
>TRBD2|TRBJ2-7|TRBV20-1|many
CSVATSVGEGQVEQYF
TGCAGCGTCGCTACCTCTGTGGGGGAGGGCCAGGTCGAGCAGTACTTC
>-|TRBJ2-2|TRBV2|many
CASSEAGADTGELFF
TGTGCCAGCAGTGAAGCGGGGGCGGACACCGGGGAGCTGTTTTTT
>-|TRBJ2-1|TRBV4-3|many
CASSQERTYNEQFF
TGCGCCAGCAGCCAAGAAAGGACTTACAATGAGCAGTTCTTC
>-|TRBJ1-6|TRBV18|-
CASSEEVSHSPLHF
TGTGCCAGCTCAGAGGAGGTCAGCCATTCACCCCTCCACTTT
>TRBD2|TRBJ2-5|TRBV6-7|many
CASSRRLTSGPPGLKYF
TGTGCCAGCAGTAGACGGTTGACTAGCGGGCCCCCCGGTCTGAAGTACTTC
>TRBD1|TRBJ1-2|TRBV4-3|many
CASSQGQGPHGYTF
TGCGCCAGCAGCCAAGGACAGGGACCACATGGCTACACCTTC
>-|TRBJ2-3|TRBV14|-
CASSQVPEDTQYF
TGTGCCAGCAGCCAAGTTCCAGAGGATACGCAGTATTTT
>-|TRBJ2-1|TRBV4-2|many
CASSQDFSGLYNEQFF
TGTGCCAGCAGCCAAGATTTTAGCGGCCTATACAATGAGCAGTTCTTC
>-|TRBJ2-1|TRBV4-3|many
CASSREGLEQFF
TGCGCCAGCAGCCGAGAAGGGCTGGAGCAGTTCTTC
>-|TRBJ1-6|TRBV12-3/TRBV12-4|-
CASRLGGWGSPLHF
TGTGCCAGCAGGCTAGGGGGTTGGGGTTCACCCCTCCACTTT
>-|TRBJ1-6|TRBV30|few
CAWGSIRNSPLHF
TGTGCCTGGGGATCGATTCGTAATTCACCCCTCCACTTT
>-|TRBJ2-7|TRBV7-9|-
CASSLVGHEQYF
TGTGCCAGCAGCTTAGTCGGACATGAGCAGTACTTC
>TRBD2|TRBJ2-1|TRBV28|many
CASSRLAGAYNEQFF
TGTGCCAGCAGTCGACTAGCGGGAGCCTACAATGAGCAGTTCTTC
>-|TRBJ2-2|TRBV2|-
CASRTPLGTGELFF
TGTGCCAGCAGGACACCCCTAGGAACCGGGGAGCTGTTTTTT
>-|TRBJ1-2|TRBV19|many
CASSHQYGYTF
TGTGCCAGTAGTCACCAATATGGCTACACCTTC
>-|TRBJ2-3|TRBV4-3|many
CASSPPWETQYF
TGCGCCAGCAGCCCCCCCTGGGAGACGCAGTATTTT
>-|TRBJ1-2|TRBV6-5|many
CASSYSRGQGMDGYTF
TGTGCCAGCAGTTACTCTCGGGGGCAGGGAATGGATGGCTACACCTTC
>TRBD1|TRBJ2-7|TRBV6-5|many
CASSYYPLTGTYEQYF
TGTGCCAGCAGTTACTACCCGTTGACAGGGACCTACGAGCAGTACTTC
>-|TRBJ2-1|TRBV24-1|many
CATSDFPRDEQFF
TGTGCCACCAGTGATTTCCCCAGGGATGAGCAGTTCTTC
>TRBD1|TRBJ1-1|TRBV5-6|many
CASSPFGQGVTEAFF
TGTGCCAGCAGCCCTTTCGGACAGGGCGTCACTGAAGCTTTCTTT
>-|TRBJ1-5|TRBV6-1|many
CASRGAKTGFNQPQHF
TGTGCCAGCAGGGGGGCTAAAACAGGATTCAATCAGCCCCAGCATTTT
>-|TRBJ1-5|TRBV29-1|many
CSVETGKGSNQPQHF
TGCAGCGTTGAAACAGGGAAGGGTAGCAATCAGCCCCAGCATTTT
>-|TRBJ2-3|TRBV5-4|many
CASSLVSGTDTQYF
TGTGCCAGCAGCTTGGTTTCCGGAACAGATACGCAGTATTTT
>-|TRBJ1-5|TRBV20-1|medium-sized
CSREAWRGGPQHF
TGCAGTCGAGAGGCGTGGCGAGGCGGCCCCCAGCATTTT
>-|TRBJ1-1|TRBV27|-
CASSVTGMNTEAFF
TGTGCCAGCAGTGTAACAGGGATGAACACTGAAGCTTTCTTT
>-|TRBJ2-5|TRBV7-2|-
CASSTGSEETQYF
TGTGCCAGCAGCACAGGGTCTGAAGAGACCCAGTACTTC
>TRBD1|TRBJ1-2|TRBV7-9|many
CASSITGEGGYTF
TGTGCCAGCAGTATCACAGGGGAGGGTGGCTACACCTTC
>-|TRBJ2-1|TRBV7-6|many
CASSLLDGSYNEQFF
TGTGCCAGCAGCCTCCTAGACGGTTCCTACAATGAGCAGTTCTTC
>-|TRBJ1-1|TRBV20-1|-
CSARGGMNTEAFF
TGCAGTGCTAGAGGGGGAATGAACACTGAAGCTTTCTTT
>TRBD2|TRBJ2-7|TRBV30|-
CAWSVGVSGRNEQYF
TGTGCCTGGAGCGTAGGTGTTAGCGGGAGAAACGAGCAGTACTTC
>TRBD2|TRBJ2-5|TRBV9|many
CASSSTSGTRETQYF
TGTGCCAGCAGCTCGACTAGCGGGACCCGAGAGACCCAGTACTTC
>-|TRBJ2-3|TRBV20-1|-
CSAWTGEDTDTQYF
TGCAGTGCGTGGACGGGAGAGGACACAGATACGCAGTATTTT
>-|TRBJ2-7|TRBV20-1|many
CSAPSGDLTYEQYF
TGCAGTGCCCCATCGGGGGACCTGACCTACGAGCAGTACTTC
>TRBD1|TRBJ1-1|TRBV19|many
CASRGQGMYTEAFF
TGTGCCAGTAGGGGACAGGGGATGTACACTGAAGCTTTCTTT
>-|TRBJ2-1|TRBV12-3/TRBV12-4|many
CASSQGGGSSYNEQFF
TGTGCCAGCAGTCAAGGGGGAGGAAGCTCCTACAATGAGCAGTTCTTC
>-|TRBJ1-3|TRBV30|many
CAWSVPRTARGNTIYF
TGTGCCTGGAGTGTACCCCGTACAGCGAGGGGAAACACCATATATTTT
>-|TRBJ2-1|TRBV20-1|few
CSVSKPGQRAGNEQFF
TGCAGTGTTTCCAAGCCGGGACAGCGAGCGGGCAATGAGCAGTTCTTC
>TRBD1|TRBJ1-3|TRBV28|many
CASSLGWAGGLSGNTIYF
TGTGCCAGCAGTTTAGGGTGGGCAGGGGGCCTATCTGGAAACACCATATATTTT
>-|TRBJ2-7|TRBV30|many
CAWTHSGSPYEQYF
TGTGCCTGGACCCATAGTGGCAGTCCCTACGAGCAGTACTTC
>-|TRBJ2-4|TRBV6-6|-
CASSYSGSLNIQYF
TGTGCCAGCAGTTACTCGGGTAGTTTAAACATTCAGTACTTC
>-|TRBJ1-1|TRBV18|many
CASSPVPGRGFVYGAANTEAFF
TGTGCCAGCTCACCCGTCCCGGGACGTGGGTTTGTCTATGGAGCGGCGAACACTGAAGCTTTCTTT
>-|TRBJ2-2|TRBV5-4|few
CASSLARGRGPGELFF
TGTGCCAGCAGCTTGGCCCGTGGCAGGGGCCCCGGGGAGCTGTTTTTT
>-|TRBJ2-1|TRBV4-1|few
CASSPVGGEQFF
TGCGCCAGCAGTCCCGTAGGCGGTGAGCAGTTCTTC
>-|TRBJ1-1|TRBV3-1|few
CASSHRLNTEAFF
TGTGCCAGCAGCCACCGGTTGAACACTGAAGCTTTCTTT
>-|TRBJ2-3|TRBV5-4|many
CASSLEGWTDTQYF
TGTGCCAGCAGCTTGGAAGGTTGGACAGATACGCAGTATTTT
>TRBD2|TRBJ2-1|TRBV20-1|many
CSASVAGGSPYNEQFF
TGCAGTGCTAGTGTAGCGGGAGGGAGTCCCTACAATGAGCAGTTCTTC
>TRBD1|TRBJ2-5|TRBV24-1|many
CATSRRGLQETQYF
TGTGCCACCAGTCGCAGGGGGCTGCAAGAGACCCAGTACTTC
>TRBD1|TRBJ1-2|TRBV28|many
CASSSLQGGGYGYTF
TGTGCCAGCAGCTCCCTCCAGGGGGGAGGCTATGGCTACACCTTC